One and the same sample provided the 26 T cell receptor beta chains below, sequenced in a study of CD8 T cells in ankylosing spondylitis. TCRdb passed the 5' RACE reads through MiXCR, listing each CDR3 protein once. The top ten hold 25% to 30% of the sample, which has 150,000 to 200,000 distinct CDR3 sequences, roughly 11% seen once. The sample taken for sequencing was blood, either unsorted or a sorted T cell fraction (not recorded which). All receptors come from a male donor with ankylosing spondylitis or in good health (not recorded which).

This clonotype was seen at least ten times. The rearrangement links TRBV5-1 to TRBJ2-3; D tentatively fits TRBD1 or TRBD2 (5 bases each). The CDR3 length is 15 residues. The V gene's germline CDR1 is SGHRS and CDR2 YFSETQ. V was trimmed by 4 bases and J by 1 base, leaving 13 bases between them. CDR3 sequence: CASSTGAGGTDTQYF. The CDR3, as DNA: TGCGCCAGCAGCACCGGGGCTGGGGGCACAGATACGCAGTATTTT. Variable domain in full (rest from reference TRBV5-1 and TRBJ2-3): KAGVTQTPRYLIKTRGQQVTLSCSPISGHRSVSWYQQTPGQGLQFLFEYFSETQRNKGNFPGRFSGRQFSNSRSEMNVSTLELGDSALYLCASSTGAGGTDTQYFGPGTRLTVL.

This clonotype was seen at least ten times. The chain recombines TRBV5-5 with TRBJ1-2; TRBD1 matches at 8 bases. After removal of 0 bases from V and 3 bases from J, the junction contained 7 bases not matched to a gene. This CDR3 is built from 16 residues. The germline gives CDR1 SGHKS, CDR2 YYEKEE (reference sequence). The CDR3 nucleotides are TGTGCCAGCAGCTTGGCTACAGGGGGAGGTGACTATGGCTACACCTTC. Translation: CASSLATGGGDYGYTF.

The chain employs TRBV29-1 and TRBJ2-2; 7 nucleotides line up with TRBD1. After removal of 6 bases from V and 2 bases from J, the junction contained 3 bases not matched to a gene. The CDR3 has 13 residues. Germline V gene lookup returns CDR1 SQVTM and CDR2 ANQGSEA. The chain's CDR3 is CSVRQGNTGELFF. The CDR3 region has the DNA TGCAGCGTGAGACAGGGAAACACCGGGGAGCTGTTTTTT.

In this sample, this clonotype turned up a few times. The chain couples TRBV7-2 to TRBJ2-5; no reliable D call. This CDR3 is 15 amino acids long. Trimming pared 4 bases from V and 5 bases from J, leaving 17 bases between. Germline V gene data show CDR1 as SGHTA and CDR2 as FQGNSA. The CDR3 spells CASSSDPHPWETQYF. The CDR3 DNA reads TGTGCCAGCAGCTCGGACCCCCACCCATGGGAGACCCAGTACTTC.

This clonotype was found many times. The rearrangement joins TRBV24-1 to TRBJ2-1; D could derive from TRBD1 or TRBD2 (6 bases each). The ends were cut back, 1 base at V and 4 bases at J, with 16 bases in the middle. This CDR3 is 17 amino acids long. In germline, CDR1 is KGHDR, CDR2 SFDVKD. This chain's CDR3 is CATSDLDLADSYNEQFF. The CDR3 DNA sequence: TGTGCCACCAGTGATTTAGATTTAGCGGACAGTTACAATGAGCAGTTCTTC.

The table lists this clonotype with many counts. V and J are TRBV7-8 and TRBJ2-2; D unresolved. The V gene's germline CDR1 is SGHVS and CDR2 FQNEAQ. Trimming removed 6 bases from V and 0 bases from J, with 11 bases in between. The CDR3 extends over 15 amino acids. The DNA of the CDR3 is TGTGCCAGCAGAATTGACATTTCGAACACCGGGGAGCTGTTTTTT. Its protein is CASRIDISNTGELFF. Combining the CDR3 with reference TRBV7-8 and TRBJ2-2 gives the whole variable domain GAGVSQSPRYKVAKRGQDVALRCDPISGHVSLFWYQQALGQGPEFLTYFQNEAQLDKSGLPSDRFFAERPEGSVSTLKIQRTQQEDSAVYLCASRIDISNTGELFFGEGSRLTVL.

On this clonotype itself: This could be a read error, since a much larger clone is one nucleotide away. V is TRBV3-1 and J is TRBJ2-1; TRBD2 matches 12 bases. Looked up from germline, CDR1 is LGHDT and CDR2 is YNNKEL (reference sequence). The CDR3 loop spans 18 amino acids. CDR3 sequence (DNA): TGTACCAGCAGCCATGGGCTAGCGGGAGGGCTTTCCTACAATGAGCAGTTCTTC. This codes for CTSSHGLAGGLSYNEQFF.

This clonotype turned up a few times. The genes are TRBV15 and TRBJ2-2; TRBD1 matches at 8 bases. V lost 4 bases, J lost 2 bases, and 0 bases stayed unmatched. CDR3 length: 14 amino acids. The V gene's germline CDR1 is LNHNV and CDR2 YYDKDF (reference sequence). The CDR3 spells CATSTGGNTGELFF. CDR3 nucleotide sequence: TGTGCCACCAGCACAGGGGGCAACACCGGGGAGCTGTTTTTT.

This clonotype was found many times. V usage is TRBV5-6 and J usage is TRBJ2-3; the D gene is possibly TRBD1 (6 bases). Germline V gives CDR1 SGHDT, CDR2 YYEEEE. The CDR3 runs to 17 residues. Trimming left V 5 bases short and J 0 bases short, with 19 bases between. CDR3 region: CASRSLTTGSSTDTQYF. DNA for the CDR3: TGTGCCAGCAGAAGCTTAACGACAGGATCTAGCACAGATACGCAGTATTTT.

The sample holds a few counts of this clonotype. This could be a read error, since a much larger clone is one nucleotide away. This chain joins TRBV12-3 or TRBV12-4 and TRBJ2-4; D is ambiguous. Trimming removed 2 bases from V and 5 bases from J, with 4 bases in between. This CDR3 contains 12 residues. The chain's CDR3 is CASSLRENIQYF. The CDR3 DNA is TGTGCCAGCAGTTTAAGGGAAAACATTCAGTACTTC.

The chain recombines TRBV15 with TRBJ2-7; 8 bases match TRBD2. With 0 bases clipped from V and 3 bases from J, the junction kept 13 bases outside the gene matches. There are 18 residues in the CDR3. Per the germline V gene, CDR1 is LNHNV and CDR2 is YYDKDF (reference sequence). The CDR3 bases are TGTGCCACCAGCAGAGATATCCCCGTTAGCGGGGCAGTCTACGAGCAGTACTTC. Encoded protein: CATSRDIPVSGAVYEQYF.

This clonotype was found many times. The chain carries TRBV4-2 and TRBJ2-7; a possible D gene is TRBD2 (6 bases). The CDR3 has 13 amino acids. V lost 4 bases and J 4 bases, leaving 11 bases between the germline ends. Germline V lookup: CDR1 LGHNA, CDR2 YNFKEQ. The CDR3 DNA reads as TGTGCCAGCAGCCGCCGGGAGCAATACGAGCAGTACTTC. Translating it yields CASSRREQYEQYF.

The table lists this clonotype with a count of one. A much more abundant neighbour one base away suggests this may be a read error. The chain links TRBV6-1 to TRBJ1-5; 9 bases map to TRBD1. Germline V gene data show CDR1 as MNHNS and CDR2 as SASEGT. CDR3 size: 13 residues. With 8 bases clipped from V and 15 bases from J, the junction kept 14 bases outside the gene matches. The CDR3 DNA is TGTGCCAGCCGTGGACAGGGGAAATTGGTTGGGCATTTT. Its protein is CASRGQGKLVGHF.

In regard to this clonotype: This may arise from a read error, as a much more abundant clone is one base away. The V and J genes are TRBV10-3 and TRBJ2-1; no firm D call. Looked up from germline, CDR1 is ENHRY and CDR2 is SYGVKD. The CDR3 loop spans 11 amino acids. The CDR3 here is CAISALDERFF. In nucleotides, the CDR3 is TGTGCCATCAGTGCGCTCGATGAGCGGTTCTTC.

This clonotype was recorded at least ten times. V gene TRBV5-6 combines with J gene TRBJ2-1; TRBD2 agrees at 11 bases. CDR1 is SGHDT, CDR2 YYEEEE, per germline. CDR3 size: 17 residues. The V gene end was trimmed by 4 bases and the J gene end by 6 bases; junction bases not matched to a gene: 12. DNA for the CDR3: TGTGCCAGCAGCCCTACTAGCGGGGGCGATACCAGCAATGAGCAGTTCTTC. Translated: CASSPTSGGDTSNEQFF.

This rearrangement joins TRBV5-5 to TRBJ2-5, with D possibly being TRBD1 (6 bases). Germline values: CDR1 SGHKS, CDR2 YYEKEE (reference sequence). The CDR3 has 14 amino acids. V gave up 6 bases and J gave up 5 bases, with 17 bases separating them. The CDR3 is CASIPGLGAETQYF. The CDR3 DNA sequence: TGTGCCAGCATCCCGGGTCTGGGGGCTGAGACCCAGTACTTC.

In its sample, this clonotype was seen many times. The V and J genes are TRBV3-1 and TRBJ1-5; the D is unclear. Germline CDR1 is LGHDT and CDR2 is YNNKEL (reference sequence). Trimming cost V 0 bases and J 2 bases, with 5 bases left between them. The CDR3 runs 14 residues. The CDR3 DNA is TGTGCCAGCAGCCAAGATACCCGCAATCAGCCCCAGCATTTT. Translating it yields CASSQDTRNQPQHF.

The chain is built from TRBV7-9 and TRBJ2-2; possibly TRBD2 for D (5 bases). CDR3 length equals 15 residues. Germline CDR1 and CDR2: SEHNR and FQNEAQ (reference sequence). Trimming shortened V by 1 base and J by 4 bases, and 10 bases separated the two germline ends. DNA for the CDR3: TGTGCCAGCAGCTTAGTACTAGGGAGCACCGGGGAGCTGTTTTTT. This codes for CASSLVLGSTGELFF.

This clonotype has a count of ten or more. The chain has TRBV6-1 and TRBJ2-1; perhaps TRBD1 as D (5 bases). V dropped 8 bases and J dropped 1 base, with 18 bases sitting between them. Germline CDR1 is MNHNS and CDR2 is SASEGT. The CDR3 covers 16 residues. This chain's CDR3 is CASDDGRVFSYNEQFF. In nucleotides, the CDR3 is TGTGCCAGCGATGATGGCAGGGTATTTTCCTACAATGAGCAGTTCTTC.

This clonotype has a handful of counts. The rearrangement uses TRBV19 and TRBJ2-3; D unresolved. This CDR3 is 15 amino acids long. The germline V and J ends were trimmed by 6 bases and 5 bases, with 18 bases remaining between them. The V gene's germline CDR1 is LNHDA and CDR2 SQIVND (reference sequence). The CDR3 DNA follows: TGTGCCAGTAGGGCTTCGACTGGGCGCGGAGATACGCAGTATTTT. Its protein is CASRASTGRGDTQYF.

In this sample, this clonotype turned up many times. The genes are TRBV21-1 and TRBJ1-1; the D call of TRBD1 is as the table states it, not checked on the DNA. TRBV21-1 is given as a pseudogene. CDR3 length: 18 residues. This chain's CDR3 is CASSKVMIRHRDSAEAFF. In nucleotides, the CDR3 is TGTGCCAGCAGCAAAGTCATGATTCGGCACAGGGATTCCGCTGAAGCTTTCTTT.

The chain recombines TRBV9 with TRBJ2-7; the D call may be TRBD1 or TRBD2 (6 bases each). The V and J ends lost 2 bases and 4 bases respectively, with 13 bases between them. The CDR3 is 14 residues long. The germline V gene encodes CDR1 SGDLS and CDR2 YYNGEE. The CDR3 DNA is TGTGCCAGCAGCGTCGCCGGGGGCCAATACGAGCAGTACTTC. Translation gives CASSVAGGQYEQYF.

This clonotype occurred a few times. The V gene is TRBV9, the J gene TRBJ1-1, with unresolved D. CDR1 SGDLS and CDR2 YYNGEE come from the germline V gene. V lost 3 bases and J lost 8, with 17 bases in between. The CDR3 runs 14 residues. The CDR3 DNA is TGTGCCAGCAGCGGAGGCCCCAGAGGATCCGAAGCTTTCTTT. Its translation: CASSGGPRGSEAFF.

The sample holds many counts of this clonotype. The chain joins TRBV10-1 to TRBJ2-1, with D possibly matching TRBD2 (6 bases). The CDR3 runs 14 residues. V shed 4 bases and J shed 10 bases, with 17 bases lying between them. Germline-derived CDR1 and CDR2 are WNHNN and SYGVQD (reference sequence). For the CDR3, the DNA is TGCGCCAGCAGTGGAAAAAGCCAGGCGGGGGAGCAGTTCTTC. Translated, it gives CASSGKSQAGEQFF.

The table lists this clonotype with many counts. J is TRBJ1-4 and V is TRBV13; 7 bases are a match to TRBD1. Germline V CDR1 and CDR2: PRHDT, FYEKMQ (reference sequence). V shed 5 bases and J 5 bases; nucleotides not matched to a gene: 5. The CDR3 has 14 amino acids. The CDR3 coding sequence is TGTGCCAGCAGCGTCCACAGGGGCAATGAAAAACTGTTTTTT. Translating gives CASSVHRGNEKLFF.

A few counts support this clonotype. V gene TRBV29-1 combines with J gene TRBJ2-5, with 8 bases lining up with TRBD2. Per the germline V gene, CDR1 is SQVTM and CDR2 is ANQGSEA. V lost 8 bases to trimming and J lost 3 bases; unmatched junction nucleotides: 14. The CDR3 is 15 residues long. CDR3 sequence reads: CSLTSATPGEETQYF. CDR3 DNA sequence: TGCAGCCTGACTAGCGCAACCCCGGGGGAAGAGACCCAGTACTTC. Full variable domain (remainder filled in from reference TRBV29-1 and TRBJ2-5): SAVISQKPSRDICQRGTSLTIQCQVDSQVTMMFWYRQQPGQSLTLIATANQGSEATYESGFVIDKFPISRPNLTFSTLTVSNMSPEDSSIYLCSLTSATPGEETQYFGPGTRLLVL.